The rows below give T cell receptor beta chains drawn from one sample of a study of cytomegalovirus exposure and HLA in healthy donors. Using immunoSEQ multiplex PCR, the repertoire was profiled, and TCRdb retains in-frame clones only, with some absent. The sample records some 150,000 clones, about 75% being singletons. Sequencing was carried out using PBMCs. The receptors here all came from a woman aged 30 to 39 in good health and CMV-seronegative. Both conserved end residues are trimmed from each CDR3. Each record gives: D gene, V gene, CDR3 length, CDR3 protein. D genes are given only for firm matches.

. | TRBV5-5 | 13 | ASSLSSVGSTEAF
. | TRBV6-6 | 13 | ASSLTGRDNSPLH
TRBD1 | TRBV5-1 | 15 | ASSLAIVRTGLNEQY
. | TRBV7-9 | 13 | ASSPGGRGNTEAF
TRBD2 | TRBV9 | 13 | ASSVGLAGKNIQY
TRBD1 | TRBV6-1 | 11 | ASRNRGEGEAF
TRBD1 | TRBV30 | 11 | AWRLQGWSPLH
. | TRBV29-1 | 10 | SVSSSGNTIY
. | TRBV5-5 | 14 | ASSSRDSTLKETQY
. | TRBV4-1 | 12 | ASSPQGSGSPLH
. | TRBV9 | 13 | ASSSSSGVLQPQH
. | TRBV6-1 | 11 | ASSVTAVYEQY
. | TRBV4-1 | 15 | ASSRPGGAPDTGELF
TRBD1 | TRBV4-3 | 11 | ASSQQTGDGYT
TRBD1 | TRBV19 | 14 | ASSRENRGTGSPLH
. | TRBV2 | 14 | ASSEARGGTPYGYT
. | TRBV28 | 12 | ASSLLRTNYEQY